These T cell receptor beta chains were read from a single sample in a study of T-cell reconstitution after alpha-beta-depleted transplantation in children. Each CDR3 protein is one row after TCRdb ran MiXCR on the PCR reads. Here the sample spans hundreds of thousands of distinct CDR3 sequences, approximately 12% being singletons. This sample comprised PBMCs, obtained from the stem cell graft. Every receptor here comes from a human donor who donated a stem cell graft to a child with Fanconi anemia. Both conserved end residues are part of each CDR3. A D gene is named only where the DNA matches it firmly. Clone sizes are given selectively: once, few, many, or a class where the clone is expanded.

j_gene | abundance | d_gene | v_gene | CDR3nt | CDR3aa
TRBJ1-1 | NA | NA | TRBV7-2 | TGTGCCAGCCGCTTCGACAGAAGTAACACTGAAGCTTTCTTT | CASRFDRSNTEAFF
TRBJ2-1 | few | NA | TRBV3-1 | TGTGCCAGCAGCTCAAGACGGGTCGATGAGCAGTTCTTC | CASSSRRVDEQFF
TRBJ2-7 | many | NA | TRBV7-2 | TGTGCCAGCAGCTTAGTCTTTGGTAACGAGCAGTACTTC | CASSLVFGNEQYF
TRBJ1-6 | few | NA | TRBV28 | TGTGCCAGCAGTTTATTGGGACACCAGAATTCACCCCTCCACTTT | CASSLLGHQNSPLHF
TRBJ2-5 | NA | NA | TRBV5-1 | TGCGCCACCGCTGGCTCAGCCAAAGAGACCCAGTACTTC | CATAGSAKETQYF
TRBJ2-1 | NA | NA | TRBV5-1 | TGCGCCAGCAGAGAGGGGCAACAGTACAATGAGCAGTTCTTC | CASREGQQYNEQFF
TRBJ2-3 | many | NA | TRBV5-1 | TGTGCCAGCAGCTTTGGGACTAGCACAGATACGCAGTATTTT | CASSFGTSTDTQYF
TRBJ2-7 | NA | NA | TRBV12-5 | TGTGCTAGTGGTTTGGCATGGAGGGAGCAGTACTTC | CASGLAWREQYF
TRBJ2-5 | many | TRBD1 | TRBV29-1 | TGCAGCGTCGGACAGGGGGTTGTGGAGACCCAGTACTTC | CSVGQGVVETQYF
TRBJ1-2 | NA | NA | TRBV9 | TGTGCCAGCAGCGCCTCCGGCGGCAACTATGGCTACACCTTC | CASSASGGNYGYTF
TRBJ1-1 | many | NA | TRBV7-2 | TGTGCCAGCAGCCCTCTCTACACTGAAGCTTTCTTT | CASSPLYTEAFF
TRBJ2-7 | many | TRBD1 | TRBV12-3/TRBV12-4 | TGTGCCAGCAGTTGGGACAGGGGAGACGAGCAGTACTTC | CASSWDRGDEQYF
TRBJ2-7 | many | TRBD2 | TRBV13 | TGTGCCAGCAGCCGATCCCGAGCGGGGGCCTACGAGCAGTACTTC | CASSRSRAGAYEQYF
TRBJ2-7 | NA | TRBD1 | TRBV5-1 | TGCGCCAGCAGCTTGCTCGGACAGGACTCCTACGAGCAGTACTTC | CASSLLGQDSYEQYF
TRBJ1-2 | many | NA | TRBV27 | TGTGCCAGCAGCCTCTCGGACCCTAGGAGGTATGGCTACACCTTC | CASSLSDPRRYGYTF
TRBJ2-2 | few | NA | TRBV20-1 | TGCAGTGCTAGAGATCTGCGCACCGGGGAGCTGTTTTTT | CSARDLRTGELFF
TRBJ2-5 | NA | NA | TRBV7-9 | TGTGCCAGCAGCTTCGAAAGGGGACAAGAGACCCAGTACTTC | CASSFERGQETQYF
TRBJ1-2 | few | NA | TRBV6-1 | TGTGCCAGCAGTCTCTCCACCGGGACTGAATATGGCTACACCTTC | CASSLSTGTEYGYTF
TRBJ2-1 | NA | TRBD1 | TRBV7-2 | TGTGCCAGCAGCACCGGATCGGGACAGGGGTTCGATGAGCAGTTCTTC | CASSTGSGQGFDEQFF
TRBJ1-2 | few | NA | TRBV19 | TGTGCCAGTAAAGACCGAAAGTACGGCTACACCTTC | CASKDRKYGYTF
TRBJ1-3 | few | NA | TRBV5-1 | TGCGCCAGCAGCTTGGAGGCTGGGGCAGGTGGAAACACCATATATTTT | CASSLEAGAGGNTIYF
TRBJ1-2 | few | NA | TRBV20-1 | TGCAGTGCTAGTGAGGGTTCGTATGGCTACACCTTC | CSASEGSYGYTF
TRBJ2-1 | NA | TRBD1 | TRBV6-2/TRBV6-3 | TGTGCCAGCAGTCGCCTGGGACAGGGGAGGAATGAGCAGTTCTTC | CASSRLGQGRNEQFF
TRBJ2-6 | NA | NA | TRBV20-1 | TGCAGTGCTAGCCACAGTTTTTTGGCTGGGGCCAACGTCCTGACTTTC | CSASHSFLAGANVLTF
TRBJ2-2 | many | NA | TRBV29-1 | TGCAGTGCTATAGGTCCCGCCAGCAACACCGGGGAGCTGTTTTTT | CSAIGPASNTGELFF
TRBJ2-1 | few | NA | TRBV2 | TGTGCCAGCAGCCCCCGGGGCCGTCTGGGGCCGAGCTCCTACAATGAGCAGTTCTTC | CASSPRGRLGPSSYNEQFF
TRBJ2-5 | NA | NA | TRBV9 | TGTGCCAGCAGCGTAGGTGCCGAAGGGACCCAGTACTTC | CASSVGAEGTQYF
TRBJ2-4 | few | NA | TRBV5-1 | TGCGCCAGCAGCTTGGTAAGCAGATTAAACATTCAGTACTTC | CASSLVSRLNIQYF
TRBJ2-1 | few | NA | TRBV7-6 | TGTGCCAGCAGCTTGGCCCCTTTGGGGGATGAGCAGTTCTTC | CASSLAPLGDEQFF
TRBJ1-6 | few | NA | TRBV6-5 | TGTGCCAGCAGTTACCTCTCTGCCGAAGGGTATAATTCACCCCTCCACTTT | CASSYLSAEGYNSPLHF
TRBJ1-3 | once | TRBD1 | TRBV18 | TGTGCCAGCTCACAGGACAGGCCCTACTCTGGAAACACCATATATTTT | CASSQDRPYSGNTIYF
TRBJ2-1 | NA | TRBD2 | TRBV10-3 | TGTGCCATCAGTGAGTTCCAGCGGGGGGCCCAGGAGAATGAGCAGTTCTTC | CAISEFQRGAQENEQFF
TRBJ2-3 | many | NA | TRBV7-9 | TGTGCCAGCAATCCGGGAGATACGCAGTATTTT | CASNPGDTQYF
TRBJ2-1 | many | TRBD1 | TRBV29-1 | TGCAGCGTTAACCCGGGACAGGCCGACAATGAGCAGTTCTTC | CSVNPGQADNEQFF
TRBJ1-1 | few | NA | TRBV5-1 | TGCGCCAGCAGCTTGGCCGAGGGGACTGAAGCTTTCTTT | CASSLAEGTEAFF
TRBJ1-3 | NA | TRBD1 | TRBV4-3 | TGCGCCAGCAGCCAAGAGCTCGGTCCGGGACAGGGAGGAAACACCATATATTTT | CASSQELGPGQGGNTIYF
TRBJ2-1 | NA | NA | TRBV10-1 | TGCGCCAGCAGTGAGTCGATGAAGCGGTTTACCTACAATGAGCAGTTCTTC | CASSESMKRFTYNEQFF
TRBJ1-2 | few | NA | TRBV5-1 | TGCGCCAGCAGCTTGGATACCGAGGTCTATGGCTACACCTTC | CASSLDTEVYGYTF
TRBJ1-3 | NA | NA | TRBV6-5 | TGTGCCAGCAGTTACCGGACGACCGGAAACACCATATATTTT | CASSYRTTGNTIYF
TRBJ2-7 | many | TRBD2 | TRBV20-1 | TGCAGTGCTACACTAGCGGGGGGATTCTACGAGCAGTACTTC | CSATLAGGFYEQYF
TRBJ1-1 | NA | NA | TRBV5-5 | TGTGCCAGCAGCTATACAGGGTTTGCTGAAGCTTTCTTT | CASSYTGFAEAFF
TRBJ2-1 | few | NA | TRBV18 | TGTGCCAGCTCTCTCGCCCGGGATTCCTACAATGAGCAGTTCTTC | CASSLARDSYNEQFF
TRBJ1-1 | many | NA | TRBV29-1 | TGCAGCGTTGAAGCACAGGGAGCCACATCGTACACTGAAGCTTTCTTT | CSVEAQGATSYTEAFF
TRBJ2-2 | many | NA | TRBV10-3 | TGTGCCATCAGTGCTCACGCAGAGACAGGCTATAACACCGGGGAGCTGTTTTTT | CAISAHAETGYNTGELFF